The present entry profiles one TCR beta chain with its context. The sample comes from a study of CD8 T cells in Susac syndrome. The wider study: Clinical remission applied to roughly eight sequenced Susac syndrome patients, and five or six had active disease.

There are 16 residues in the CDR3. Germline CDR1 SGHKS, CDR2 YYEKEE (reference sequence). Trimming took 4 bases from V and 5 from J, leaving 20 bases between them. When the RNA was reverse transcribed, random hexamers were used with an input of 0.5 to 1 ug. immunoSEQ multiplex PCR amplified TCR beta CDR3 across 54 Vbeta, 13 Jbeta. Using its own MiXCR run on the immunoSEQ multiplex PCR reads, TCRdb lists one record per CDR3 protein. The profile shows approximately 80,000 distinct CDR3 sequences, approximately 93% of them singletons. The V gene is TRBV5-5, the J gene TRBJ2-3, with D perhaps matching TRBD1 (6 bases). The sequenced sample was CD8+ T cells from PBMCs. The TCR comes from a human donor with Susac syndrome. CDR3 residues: CASSGPRAGAGDTQYF. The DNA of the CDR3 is TGTGCCAGCAGCGGCCCTAGGGCAGGGGCCGGAGATACGCAGTATTTT.